This T cell receptor (beta chain) was sequenced in a study of shared clonotypes between healthy human individuals. Study-level background: Three plates were used per donor for CD4 naive, three for CD4 memory, two for CD8 naive and one for CD8 memory. Overall study findings and caveats: Non-shared clonotypes had lower generation probabilities than clonotypes shared by all four sorted-subset donors.

Regarding this clone: Its target is unknown.

The CDR3 runs to 16 residues. The germline V gene has CDR1 LNHDA and CDR2 SQIVND (reference sequence). The germline V and J ends were trimmed by 2 bases and 0 bases, with 11 bases remaining between them. Repertoires were generated with immunoSEQ multiplex PCR, while TCRdb's copy carries only in-frame clones and drops some. The sample includes approximately 1.5 million clones, less than 99% of them seen just once. Sample: naive CD4+ T cells sorted from blood. As for subset: CD45RA+ positively selected. This TCR was recovered from a man younger than 40 in good health. This chain joins TRBV19 and TRBJ2-1, with no clear D. The DNA for the CDR3 is TGTGCCAGTAGTATATCGAGAGGCCACTCCTACAATGAGCAGTTCTTC. Its translation is CASSISRGHSYNEQFF. The whole variable domain, remainder taken from reference TRBV19 and TRBJ2-1, is DGGITQSPKYLFRKEGQNVTLSCEQNLNHDAMYWYRQDPGQGLRLIYYSQIVNDFQKGDIAEGYSVSREKKESFPLTVTSAQKNPTAFYLCASSISRGHSYNEQFFGPGTRLTVL.